Below, 31 T cell receptor beta chains from the same sample are listed, as sequenced in a study of cytotoxic CD8 clonotypes in ibrutinib-treated CLL. Some clones are missing from TCRdb's copy, which holds only in-frame ones; the method was immunoSEQ multiplex PCR. The sample records fewer than 40,000 clones, around 63% being singletons. The sample was PBMCs, taken at disease progression, from a patient treated with ibrutinib. The receptor set was obtained from a human donor with chronic lymphocytic leukemia.

This clone is medium-sized (0.01 to 0.1%) in the sample. V is TRBV18 and J is TRBJ1-5; D is unresolved. Deletions cut 6 bases from V and 4 bases from J, with 13 bases between. CDR1 KGHSH and CDR2 LQKENI come from the germline V gene. The CDR3 loop spans 14 amino acids. CDR3 in DNA: TGTGCCAGCTCCCCCTTTCCGGGGAATCAGCCCCAGCATTTT. Protein product: CASSPFPGNQPQHF.

The V call is TRBV10-3, the J call TRBJ2-1; no definite D call. CDR3 length equals 11 residues. V lost 2 bases and J lost 7, with 3 bases in between. Germline CDR1 ENHRY, CDR2 SYGVKD. The CDR3 DNA reads TGTGCCATCAGTGAGAAGAATGAGCAGTTCTTC. Amino acid sequence: CAISEKNEQFF.

The V call is TRBV2, the J call TRBJ1-4; no definite D call. Looked up from germline, CDR1 is SNHLY and CDR2 is FYNNEI. The V and J ends lost 7 bases and 3 bases respectively, with 21 bases between them. This CDR3 has 17 amino acids. The CDR3 sequence: CASTSGGVNDPNEKLFF. The CDR3 DNA reads as TGTGCCAGCACCTCAGGCGGGGTGAACGATCCTAATGAAAAACTGTTTTTT.

The V call is TRBV28, the J call TRBJ1-5; D uncertain. Trimming shortened V by 3 bases and J by 7 bases, and 7 bases separated the two germline ends. CDR3 length equals 12 residues. From germline, CDR1 is MDHEN and CDR2 SYDVKM. The CDR3 DNA reads as TGTGCCAGCAGTTTCGGTGGCCAGCCCCAGCATTTT. This encodes CASSFGGQPQHF.

The gene calls are TRBV30 and TRBJ1-6, with D tentatively TRBD1 (5 bases). Germline V gene lookup returns CDR1 GTSNPN and CDR2 SVGIG (reference sequence). The ends were cut back, 7 bases at V and 7 bases at J, with 11 bases in the middle. CDR3 length: 12 residues. This CDR3 is CASDNQNSPLHF. In DNA, the CDR3 is TGTGCCTCGGACAATCAAAATTCACCCCTCCACTTT.

The J gene is TRBJ2-1, the V gene TRBV7-8; possible D gene TRBD1, 6 bases. Germline V CDR1 and CDR2: SGHVS, FQNEAQ. V was clipped by 2 bases and J by 4 bases, with 12 bases between them. The CDR3 is made up of 15 amino acids. The CDR3 coding sequence is TGTGCCAGCAGCTTAAAGGGGGTATTGTACAATGAGCAGTTCTTC. Its translation is CASSLKGVLYNEQFF.

The chain couples TRBV6-4 to TRBJ2-1, with a tentative D call TRBD2 (6 bases). Germline CDR1 reads MRHNA; CDR2 reads SNTAGT. This CDR3 has 13 residues. Between the trimmed V and J ends, which lost 5 bases and 7 bases, there was a span of 12 bases. This CDR3 reads CASSLEEGNEQFF. The CDR3 DNA reads as TGTGCCAGCAGTTTGGAGGAGGGGAATGAGCAGTTCTTC.

The chain joins TRBV7-3 to TRBJ2-2, with D unresolved. This CDR3 has 13 amino acids. With 5 bases removed from V and 0 bases from J, the gap between germline ends came to 4 bases. Germline values: CDR1 SGHTA, CDR2 FQGTGA. The CDR3 here is CASSPANTGELFF. The CDR3 bases are TGTGCCAGCAGCCCGGCGAACACCGGGGAGCTGTTTTTT.

The chain uses TRBV6-5 and TRBJ1-2; D remains unclear. Germline CDR1 reads MNHEY; CDR2 reads SVGAGI. The germline V and J ends were trimmed by 10 bases and 3 bases, with 12 bases remaining between them. This CDR3 comprises 12 residues. CDR3 DNA: TGTGCCACAAACCGGGGAGACTATGGCTACACCTTC. It codes for CATNRGDYGYTF.

This clone was seen just once. The gene calls are TRBV2 and TRBJ1-4; a possible D gene is TRBD1 (6 bases). Germline-derived CDR1 and CDR2 are SNHLY and FYNNEI. V was shortened by 4 bases and J by 6 bases, with 12 bases between the two germline ends. The CDR3 consists of 14 residues. The CDR3 coding sequence is TGTGCCAGCAGTGGAACAGGGAGGGATGAAAAACTGTTTTTT. Protein sequence: CASSGTGRDEKLFF. Variable domain in full (rest from reference TRBV2 and TRBJ1-4): EPEVTQTPSHQVTQMGQEVILRCVPISNHLYFYWYRQILGQKVEFLVSFYNNEISEKSEIFDDQFSVERPDGSNFTLKIRSTKLEDSAMYFCASSGTGRDEKLFFGSGTQLSVL.

This sequence joins TRBV30 and TRBJ1-2; a weak D match, TRBD1 (5 bases). Germline assignment: CDR1 GTSNPN and CDR2 SVGIG (reference sequence). This CDR3 has 13 residues. Trimming removed 2 bases at V and 6 bases at J, with 13 bases between. In DNA, the CDR3 is TGTGCCTGGAGTCGGGGACGGTCCGATGGCTACACCTTC. This codes for CAWSRGRSDGYTF.

The CDR3 coding sequence is TGCGCCAGCAGGTGGGGACTAGCGGGAGGGTTAGTATACAATGAGCAGTTCTTC. Residues: CASRWGLAGGLVYNEQFF. This chain connects TRBV10-1 to TRBJ2-1; 16 positions agree with TRBD2. Germline CDR1 reads WNHNN; CDR2 reads SYGVQD (reference sequence). The length of the CDR3 is 18 residues. V trimming: 6 bases; J trimming: 4 bases; junction bases outside the gene matches: 9.

The V gene is TRBV10-3, the J gene TRBJ1-3; D not resolved. The germline V gene has CDR1 ENHRY and CDR2 SYGVKD. V was trimmed by 2 bases and J by 0 bases, leaving 5 bases between them. The CDR3 contains 14 residues. The CDR3 sequence: CAISEGSSGNTIYF. The CDR3, as DNA: TGTGCCATCAGTGAGGGTAGCTCTGGAAACACCATATATTTT.

V and J are TRBV5-1 and TRBJ1-4, with 7 bases that match TRBD1. The trim removed 4 bases at V and 7 bases at J, leaving 10 bases unmatched. Germline assignment: CDR1 SGHRS and CDR2 YFSETQ. The CDR3 sequence is 15 residues long. CDR3 protein: CASSNRGTASEKLFF. In nucleotides, the CDR3 is TGCGCCAGCAGCAACCGTGGGACAGCCAGTGAAAAACTGTTTTTT.

The V call is TRBV5-4, the J call TRBJ2-3; TRBD2 agrees at 8 bases. The CDR3 is 16 amino acids. With 4 bases clipped from V and 5 bases from J, the junction kept 12 bases outside the gene matches. The V gene's germline CDR1 is SGHNT and CDR2 YYREEE (reference sequence). CDR3 bases: TGTGCCAGCAGCGCCGCCATAGCGGGATCTGAAGATACGCAGTATTTT. Its translation: CASSAAIAGSEDTQYF.

The genes are TRBV4-1 and TRBJ2-7, with no clear D. The germline gives CDR1 MGHRA, CDR2 YSYEKL. Trimming shortened V by 0 bases and J by 0 bases, and 15 bases separated the two germline ends. The CDR3 has 17 residues. The CDR3 is CASSQDQPGPFSYEQYF. As DNA, the CDR3 is TGCGCCAGCAGCCAAGATCAGCCCGGACCCTTCTCCTACGAGCAGTACTTC.

J is TRBJ1-3 and V is TRBV5-6; D uncertain. V dropped 1 base and J dropped 0 bases, with 5 bases sitting between them. Germline loops: CDR1 SGHDT, CDR2 YYEEEE. The CDR3 consists of 14 residues. In DNA, the CDR3 is TGTGCCAGCAGCTTGCGCTACTCTGGAAACACCATATATTTT. Its translation: CASSLRYSGNTIYF.

The chain carries TRBV15 and TRBJ1-1; D is undetermined. The CDR3 is made up of 17 amino acids. Germline CDR1 and CDR2: LNHNV and YYDKDF (reference sequence). V lost 1 base and J 3 bases, leaving 18 bases between the germline ends. The CDR3 nucleotides read TGTGCCACCAGCAGAGGTCTATTCCTTTCTATGCACACTGAAGCTTTCTTT. Protein sequence: CATSRGLFLSMHTEAFF. The whole variable domain, filled in from reference TRBV15 and TRBJ1-1, reads DAMVIQNPRYQVTQFGKPVTLSCSQTLNHNVMYWYQQKSSQAPKLLFHYYDKDFNNEADTPDNFQSRRPNTSFCFLDIRSPGLGDTAMYLCATSRGLFLSMHTEAFFGQGTRLTVV.

The chain carries TRBV30 and TRBJ2-1; 9 nucleotides agree with TRBD2. V gave up 1 base and J gave up 9 bases; unmatched junction bases: 7. CDR3 length: 14 amino acids. Germline loops: CDR1 GTSNPN, CDR2 SVGIG (reference sequence). CDR3 nucleotides: TGTGCCTGGAGTGCTAATCCTAGCGGGGTTGAGCAGTTCTTC. This gives the protein CAWSANPSGVEQFF.

The rearrangement uses TRBV19 and TRBJ1-2; 7 bases align to TRBD1. Germline V gene lookup returns CDR1 LNHDA and CDR2 SQIVND (reference sequence). The CDR3 sequence is 12 residues long. The junction had 4 bases not matched to a gene; V was cut back by 5 bases and J by 7 bases. The CDR3 DNA reads as TGTGCCAGTAGTTCGGGGACAGTTGGCTACACCTTC. Translating it yields CASSSGTVGYTF.

V usage is TRBV7-2 and J usage is TRBJ1-1, with 7 bases that match TRBD1. The germline V gene encodes CDR1 SGHTA and CDR2 FQGNSA. This CDR3 comprises 16 residues. The V and J ends lost 1 base and 4 bases, in that order; junction bases with no gene match: 9. CDR3: CASSLDLNSGGTEAFF. The CDR3 coding sequence is TGTGCCAGCAGCTTAGATCTAAACTCAGGGGGCACTGAAGCTTTCTTT.

The J gene is TRBJ2-6, the V gene TRBV11-3; D is perhaps TRBD2 (6 bases). Germline values: CDR1 SGHNT, CDR2 YENEEA. This CDR3 is built from 17 residues. Trimming shortened V by 0 bases and J by 4 bases, and 13 bases separated the two germline ends. The CDR3 sequence is CASSLEGGNTGANVLTF. CDR3 coding DNA: TGTGCCAGCAGCTTAGAGGGCGGGAACACGGGGGCCAACGTCCTGACTTTC.

To note about this clone: A read error may produce the germline difference seen at one junction end. The chain carries TRBV5-4 and TRBJ1-3; 7 bases map to TRBD1. The CDR3 spans 15 residues. CDR1 is SGHNT, CDR2 YYREEE, per germline (reference sequence). The CDR3, as DNA: TGTGCCAGCAGCCAAAGACAGGGCTCTAGAAACACCATATATTTT. This gives the protein CASSQRQGSRNTIYF. Based on the CDR3 plus reference TRBV5-4 and TRBJ1-3, the full variable domain is ETGVTQSPTHLIKTRGQQVTLRCSSQSGHNTVSWYQQALGQGPQFIFQYYREEENGRGNFPPRFSGLQFPNYSSELNVNALELDDSALYLCASSQRQGSRNTIYFGEGSWLTVV.

The V gene is TRBV27, the J gene TRBJ2-1; TRBD2 aligns across 8 bases. V lost 0 bases and J lost 5; bases outside the gene matches: 9. The CDR3 covers 17 residues. CDR1 and CDR2 (germline): MNHEY, SMNVEV (reference sequence). In DNA form, the CDR3 reads TGTGCCAGCAGTTTATCTCCGGGACTAGGGAGGGACAATGAGCAGTTCTTC. Translating it yields CASSLSPGLGRDNEQFF.

V and J are TRBV7-3 and TRBJ2-2, with no clear D. The germline gives CDR1 SGHTA, CDR2 FQGTGA. The CDR3 extends over 16 amino acids. Trimming removed 3 bases from V and 1 base from J, with 12 bases in between. CDR3 residues: CASSLDVARNTGELFF. The CDR3 bases are TGTGCCAGCAGCTTGGACGTAGCTAGGAACACCGGGGAGCTGTTTTTT.

This clone came up a few times. The chain couples TRBV7-2 to TRBJ1-4; D is possibly TRBD1 (5 bases). V lost 9 bases, J lost 6 bases, and 17 bases lay in between. Germline loops: CDR1 SGHTA, CDR2 FQGNSA. CDR3 length: 14 residues. The CDR3 is CASSLRGSYEKLFF. The CDR3 DNA sequence: TGTGCCAGTTCCCTACGGGGCAGCTATGAAAAACTGTTTTTT.

J is TRBJ1-1 and V is TRBV14, with TRBD1 identical over 11 bases. Looked up from germline, CDR1 is SGHDN and CDR2 is FVKESK. V gave up 5 bases and J gave up 1 base; unmatched junction bases: 12. The CDR3 extends over 18 amino acids. The CDR3 DNA reads TGTGCCAGCAGCGACGAAGTGGACAGGGGGCCCTCGAACACTGAAGCTTTCTTT. This encodes CASSDEVDRGPSNTEAFF.

This clone appeared a single time. The V gene is TRBV4-1, the J gene TRBJ2-6; D is ambiguous. The CDR3 is 14 amino acids. The ends were cut back, 10 bases at V and 0 bases at J, with 10 bases in the middle. Germline values: CDR1 MGHRA, CDR2 YSYEKL. Here the CDR3 reads CATMSFSGANVLTF. The CDR3 region has the DNA TGCGCCACCATGAGTTTCTCTGGGGCCAACGTCCTGACTTTC.

V and J are TRBV19 and TRBJ2-2; D may correspond to TRBD1 or TRBD2 (6 bases each). V was trimmed by 7 bases and J by 0 bases, leaving 9 bases between them. Germline CDR1 is LNHDA and CDR2 is SQIVND (reference sequence). The CDR3 covers 14 residues. The DNA for the CDR3 is TGTGCCAGTAAGGGGGGCCCGAACACCGGGGAGCTGTTTTTT. This codes for CASKGGPNTGELFF.

The chain combines TRBV9 with TRBJ1-4; TRBD1 is a possible D gene (5 bases). The V end was cut by 4 bases, the J end by 8 bases, with 18 bases between. CDR3 length: 15 residues. The germline CDR1 and CDR2 sequences are SGDLS and YYNGEE. Here the CDR3 DNA reads TGTGCCAGCAGCCCCCGAAAAGGGGCCAACGAAAAACTGTTTTTT. It yields the protein CASSPRKGANEKLFF.

This clone has more than one count but fewer than ten. The chain joins TRBV10-3 to TRBJ2-7; no reliable D call. The CDR3 runs 12 residues. V lost 4 bases to trimming and J lost 6 bases, with 10 bases between them. Per the germline V gene, CDR1 is ENHRY and CDR2 is SYGVKD. CDR3 sequence: CAISGSGGEQYF. The CDR3 DNA follows: TGTGCCATCAGTGGGTCTGGCGGCGAGCAGTACTTC.